The clone carrying this T cell receptor beta chain was counted a few times. Its antigen is as yet unknown. Germline CDR1 and CDR2: DFQATT and SNEGSKA (reference sequence). Trimming shortened V by 1 base and J by 5 bases, and 9 bases separated the two germline ends. The CDR3 loop spans 13 amino acids. The data are from a study of T cell repertoires in cytomegalovirus infection. About the research overall: A matching HLA type, together with CMV infection, was signaled by public TCR beta signatures. Overall study results and limits: HLA-C-restricted CMV clonotypes gave the most frequent clonotype in two of eight donors. Carriage of CMV together with the relevant HLA was identifiable through cumulative public TCR beta family frequency.

Via MiXCR, TCRdb re-called the reads, giving one row per CDR3 protein. The table has 290,000 or so distinct CDR3 sequences, more than 20% seen once. This receptor was identified in a human donor in good health (CMV status not recorded). Some clones in this sample may be carry-over from other donors' samples. Sequenced material: PBMCs. This chain connects TRBV20-1 to TRBJ2-1, with TRBD2 as a possible D gene (5 bases). This chain's CDR3 is CSARGLAHNEQFF. The CDR3 DNA is TGCAGTGCTAGAGGCCTAGCCCACAATGAGCAGTTCTTC.